The entry that follows covers one T cell receptor (beta chain) sequence. Its cognate antigen is unknown. Primers for the PCR totalled 60 Vbeta and 13 Jbeta. Sequencing used immunoSEQ multiplex PCR; TCRdb keeps in-frame clones, though not all of them. The sample lists 140,000 or so clones; around three quarters were seen once. This entry is derived from a study of cytomegalovirus exposure and HLA in healthy donors. The CDR3 loop spans 15 amino acids. From germline, CDR1 is SGHTA and CDR2 FQGNSA. Trimming shortened V by 1 base and J by 3 bases, and 9 bases separated the two germline ends. Regarding the study as a whole: Some 16,000 TCR beta sequences were associated with HLA alleles at 0.05 false discovery rate in a later analysis. A later analysis showed HLA-associated TCR beta chains outstripping equally common others in clonal expansion.

The chain combines TRBV7-2 with TRBJ2-2; D may be TRBD2 (5 bases). Material for sequencing was PBMCs. This TCR was sampled from a man in his forties in good health and CMV-seronegative. This chain's CDR3 is CASSLVGVHTGELFF. CDR3 nucleotide sequence: TGTGCCAGCAGCTTAGTCGGGGTGCACACCGGGGAGCTGTTTTTT.